This TCR beta chain was recovered during a study of control samples from healthy donors and cancer patients. The V gene lost 2 bases and the J gene lost 1 base, with 8 bases spanning the gap. The CDR3 has 15 amino acids. The germline V gene encodes CDR1 PRHDT and CDR2 FYEKMQ (reference sequence). Measured with immunoSEQ multiplex PCR; TCRdb has only the in-frame clones, and not every one. Of 90,000 to 130,000 clones listed, 88% are singletons. The receptor was derived from a woman aged 55-75 years with lung cancer. V usage is TRBV13 and J usage is TRBJ2-2; weak D call: TRBD2 (5 bases). The sample was PBMCs. CDR3 amino acids: CASSLLRGNTGELFF. CDR3 nucleotide sequence: TGTGCCAGCAGCTTATTACGGGGGAACACCGGGGAGCTGTTTTTT.